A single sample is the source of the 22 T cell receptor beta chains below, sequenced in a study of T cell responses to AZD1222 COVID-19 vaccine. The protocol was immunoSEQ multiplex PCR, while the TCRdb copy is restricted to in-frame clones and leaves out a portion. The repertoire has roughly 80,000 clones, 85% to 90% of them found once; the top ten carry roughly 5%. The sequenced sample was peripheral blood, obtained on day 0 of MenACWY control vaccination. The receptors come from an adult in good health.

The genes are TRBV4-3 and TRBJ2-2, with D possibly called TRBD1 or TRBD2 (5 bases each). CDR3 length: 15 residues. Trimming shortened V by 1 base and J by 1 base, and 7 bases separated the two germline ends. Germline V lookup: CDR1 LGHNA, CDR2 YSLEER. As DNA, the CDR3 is TGCGCCAGCAGCCAAGGTGGGGGGAACACCGGGGAGCTGTTTTTT. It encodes CASSQGGGNTGELFF.

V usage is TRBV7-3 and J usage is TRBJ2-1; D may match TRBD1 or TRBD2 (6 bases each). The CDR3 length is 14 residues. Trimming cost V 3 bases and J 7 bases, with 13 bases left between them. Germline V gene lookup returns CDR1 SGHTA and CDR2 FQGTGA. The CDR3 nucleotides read TGTGCCAGCAGCTTCGCGGGACATTGGAATGAGCAGTTCTTC. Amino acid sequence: CASSFAGHWNEQFF.

The CDR3 loop reads CASSLALAAQRYEQYF. Here the CDR3 DNA reads TGTGCCAGCAGTTTAGCTCTCGCCGCTCAGAGATACGAGCAGTACTTC. This sequence joins TRBV28 and TRBJ2-7; no definite D call. The CDR3 extends over 16 amino acids. V lost 2 bases and J lost 4, with 18 bases in between. Germline values: CDR1 MDHEN, CDR2 SYDVKM. Full variable domain (missing parts from reference TRBV28 and TRBJ2-7): DVKVTQSSRYLVKRTGEKVFLECVQDMDHENMFWYRQDPGLGLRLIYFSYDVKMKEKGDIPEGYSVSREKKERFSLILESASTNQTSMYLCASSLALAAQRYEQYFGPGTRLTVT.

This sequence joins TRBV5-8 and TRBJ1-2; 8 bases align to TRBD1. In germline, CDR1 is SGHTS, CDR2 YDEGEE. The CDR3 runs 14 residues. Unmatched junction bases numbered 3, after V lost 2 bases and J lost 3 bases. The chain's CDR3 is CASSFTGGHYGYTF. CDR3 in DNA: TGTGCCAGCAGCTTTACAGGGGGACACTATGGCTACACCTTC.

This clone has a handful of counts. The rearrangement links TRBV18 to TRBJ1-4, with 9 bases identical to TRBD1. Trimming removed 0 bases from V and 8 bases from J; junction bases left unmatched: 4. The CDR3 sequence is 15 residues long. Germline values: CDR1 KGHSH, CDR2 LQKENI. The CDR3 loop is CASSPPGQGSEKLFF. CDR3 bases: TGTGCCAGCTCACCACCGGGACAGGGATCGGAAAAACTGTTTTTT.

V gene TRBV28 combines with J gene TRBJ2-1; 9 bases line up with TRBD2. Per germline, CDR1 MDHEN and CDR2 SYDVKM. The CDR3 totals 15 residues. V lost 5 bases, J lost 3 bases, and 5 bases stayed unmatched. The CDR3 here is CASSLTSGFYNEQFF. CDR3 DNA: TGTGCCAGCAGTCTCACTAGCGGGTTCTACAATGAGCAGTTCTTC.

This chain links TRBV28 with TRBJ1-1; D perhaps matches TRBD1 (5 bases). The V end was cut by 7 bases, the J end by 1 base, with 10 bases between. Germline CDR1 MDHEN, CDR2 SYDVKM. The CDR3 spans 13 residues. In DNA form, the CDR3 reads TGTGCCAGCACTACGACAGCGAACACTGAAGCTTTCTTT. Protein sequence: CASTTTANTEAFF.

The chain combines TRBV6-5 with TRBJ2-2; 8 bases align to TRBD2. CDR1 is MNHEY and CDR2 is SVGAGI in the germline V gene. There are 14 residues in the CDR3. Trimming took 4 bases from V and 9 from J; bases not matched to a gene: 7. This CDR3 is CASSSTGGGRELFF. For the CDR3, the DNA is TGTGCCAGCAGTTCAACGGGGGGGGGCCGGGAGCTGTTTTTT.

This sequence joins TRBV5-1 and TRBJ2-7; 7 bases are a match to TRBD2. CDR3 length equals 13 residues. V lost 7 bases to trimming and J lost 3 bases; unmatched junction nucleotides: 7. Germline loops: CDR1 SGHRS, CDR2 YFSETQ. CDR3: CASRPSGNYEQYF. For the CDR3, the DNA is TGCGCCAGCCGCCCTAGCGGCAACTACGAGCAGTACTTC.

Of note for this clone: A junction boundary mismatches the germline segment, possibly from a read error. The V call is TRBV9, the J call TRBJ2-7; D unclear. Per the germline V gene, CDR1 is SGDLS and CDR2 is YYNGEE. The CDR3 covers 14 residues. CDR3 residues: CASSVAGSSNEQYF. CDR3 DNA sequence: TGTGCCAGCAGCGTAGCGGGCAGCTCCAACGAGCAGTACTTC. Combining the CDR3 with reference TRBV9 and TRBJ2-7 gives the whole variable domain DSGVTQTPKHLITATGQRVTLRCSPRSGDLSVYWYQQSLDQGLQFLIQYYNGEERAKGNILERFSAQQFPDLHSELNLSSLELGDSALYFCASSVAGSSNEQYFGPGTRLTVT.

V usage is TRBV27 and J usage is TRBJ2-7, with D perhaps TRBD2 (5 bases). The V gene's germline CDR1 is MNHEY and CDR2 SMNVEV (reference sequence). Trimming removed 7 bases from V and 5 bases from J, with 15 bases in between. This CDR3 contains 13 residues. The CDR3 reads CASTLEGSNEQYF. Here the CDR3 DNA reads TGTGCCAGCACTCTTGAGGGAAGCAACGAGCAGTACTTC.

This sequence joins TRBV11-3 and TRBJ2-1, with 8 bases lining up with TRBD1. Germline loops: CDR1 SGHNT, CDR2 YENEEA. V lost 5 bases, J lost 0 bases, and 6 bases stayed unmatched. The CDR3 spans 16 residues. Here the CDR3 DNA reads TGTGCCAGCAGCCCGCGACAGGGGAGCTCCTACAATGAGCAGTTCTTC. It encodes CASSPRQGSSYNEQFF. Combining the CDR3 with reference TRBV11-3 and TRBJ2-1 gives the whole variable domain EAGVVQSPRYKIIEKKQPVAFWCNPISGHNTLYWYLQNLGQGPELLIRYENEEAVDDSQLPKDRFSAERLKGVDSTLKIQPAELGDSAVYLCASSPRQGSSYNEQFFGPGTRLTVL.

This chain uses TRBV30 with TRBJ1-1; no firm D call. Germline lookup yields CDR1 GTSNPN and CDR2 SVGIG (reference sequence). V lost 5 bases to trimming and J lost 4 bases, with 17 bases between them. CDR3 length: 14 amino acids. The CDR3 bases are TGTGCCTGGGGGCTCAAGGGCTGGGTCACTGAAGCTTTCTTT. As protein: CAWGLKGWVTEAFF.

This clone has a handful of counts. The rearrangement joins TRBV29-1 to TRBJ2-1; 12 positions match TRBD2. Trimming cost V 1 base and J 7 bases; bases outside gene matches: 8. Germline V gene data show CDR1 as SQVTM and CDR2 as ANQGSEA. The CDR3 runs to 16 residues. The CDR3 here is CSVEGTSGKGGNEQFF. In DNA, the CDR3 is TGCAGCGTTGAAGGGACTAGCGGGAAAGGCGGGAATGAGCAGTTCTTC.

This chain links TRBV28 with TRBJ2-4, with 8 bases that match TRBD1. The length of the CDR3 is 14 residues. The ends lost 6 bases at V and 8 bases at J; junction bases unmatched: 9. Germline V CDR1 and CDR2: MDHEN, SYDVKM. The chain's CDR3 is CASSPQGARYIQYF. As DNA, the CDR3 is TGTGCCAGCAGCCCCCAGGGGGCAAGGTACATTCAGTACTTC.

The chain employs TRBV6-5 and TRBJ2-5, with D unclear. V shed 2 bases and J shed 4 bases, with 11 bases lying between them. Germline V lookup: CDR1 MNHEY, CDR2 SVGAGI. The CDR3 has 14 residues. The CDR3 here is CASSYGTPGETQYF. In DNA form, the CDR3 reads TGTGCCAGCAGTTACGGCACCCCGGGAGAGACCCAGTACTTC.

As DNA, the CDR3 is TGTGCCAGCAGTCTGACTAGCCCTTACGAGCAGTACTTC. Amino acids: CASSLTSPYEQYF. The gene calls are TRBV28 and TRBJ2-7, with 7 bases that match TRBD2. CDR3 length equals 13 residues. Germline V gene lookup returns CDR1 MDHEN and CDR2 SYDVKM. The J segment lost 4 bases and the V segment lost 5 bases, leaving 5 bases of the junction unmatched.

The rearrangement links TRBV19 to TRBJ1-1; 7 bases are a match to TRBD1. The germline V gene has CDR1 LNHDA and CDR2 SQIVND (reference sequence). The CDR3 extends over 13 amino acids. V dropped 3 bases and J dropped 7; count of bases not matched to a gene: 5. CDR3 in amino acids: CASSIDRAFEAFF. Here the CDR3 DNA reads TGTGCCAGTAGTATCGACAGGGCCTTTGAAGCTTTCTTT.

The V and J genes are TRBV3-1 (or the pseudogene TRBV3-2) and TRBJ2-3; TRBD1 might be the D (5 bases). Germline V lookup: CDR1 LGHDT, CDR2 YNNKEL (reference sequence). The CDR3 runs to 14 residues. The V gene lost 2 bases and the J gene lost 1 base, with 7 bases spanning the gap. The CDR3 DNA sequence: TGTGCCAGCAGCCAACTCAGGGGCACAGATACGCAGTATTTT. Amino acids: CASSQLRGTDTQYF.

CDR3 protein: CASSSNPGRRDQPQHF. The CDR3 DNA sequence: TGTGCCAGCAGTTCCAATCCGGGACGGCGGGATCAGCCCCAGCATTTT. The chain is built from TRBV27 and TRBJ1-5, with D possibly being TRBD1 (5 bases). Per germline, CDR1 MNHEY and CDR2 SMNVEV (reference sequence). The CDR3 length is 16 residues. V dropped 4 bases and J dropped 5 bases, with 18 bases sitting between them.

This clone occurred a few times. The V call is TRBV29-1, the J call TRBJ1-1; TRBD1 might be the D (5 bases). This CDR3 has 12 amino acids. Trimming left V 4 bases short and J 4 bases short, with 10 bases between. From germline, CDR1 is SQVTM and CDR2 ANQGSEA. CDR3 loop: CSVAFQGTEAFF. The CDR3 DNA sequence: TGCAGCGTTGCCTTCCAGGGCACTGAAGCTTTCTTT.

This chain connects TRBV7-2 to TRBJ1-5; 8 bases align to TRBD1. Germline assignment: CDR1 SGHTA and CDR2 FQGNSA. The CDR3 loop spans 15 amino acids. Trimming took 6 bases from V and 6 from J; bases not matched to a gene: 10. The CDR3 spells CASRASGGAGQPQHF. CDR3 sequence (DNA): TGTGCCAGCAGGGCCTCAGGGGGCGCGGGTCAGCCCCAGCATTTT.